This entry concerns a single TCR beta chain. These data originate in a study of response to subunit inactivated influenza vaccine. TCRdb reprocessed the RT-PCR reads with MiXCR, giving one entry per CDR3 protein. Of roughly 500,000 distinct CDR3 sequences listed, roughly 25% were seen once; the top ten hold approximately 3%. The V gene's germline CDR1 is SNHLY and CDR2 FYNNEI. The germline V and J ends were trimmed by 6 bases and 2 bases, with 11 bases remaining between them. This CDR3 has 13 residues. A further study also used this sample, focusing on T cells expressing NK-cell markers. From that study: The TCR beta cDNA came from 5'RACE template switching with UMIs. HCMV seropositivity characterized most of the eight sequenced donors, and seronegativity one. Dominant NKG2C+ clonotypes in five or six donors made up roughly 1.0-7.5% of CD8+ T cells. The study did not resolve the HCMV specificity of expanded NKG2C+ T cell clones.

The starting material was CD4+ T cells sorted from PBMCs, obtained roughly 12 days after vaccination. This TCR was sampled from a man aged 45-65 years who received an inactivated influenza vaccine. The chain combines TRBV2 with TRBJ2-7; D is possibly TRBD1 (5 bases). CDR3 region: CASRTTVTYEQYF. The CDR3 DNA reads TGTGCCAGCAGAACGACAGTCACCTACGAGCAGTACTTC.